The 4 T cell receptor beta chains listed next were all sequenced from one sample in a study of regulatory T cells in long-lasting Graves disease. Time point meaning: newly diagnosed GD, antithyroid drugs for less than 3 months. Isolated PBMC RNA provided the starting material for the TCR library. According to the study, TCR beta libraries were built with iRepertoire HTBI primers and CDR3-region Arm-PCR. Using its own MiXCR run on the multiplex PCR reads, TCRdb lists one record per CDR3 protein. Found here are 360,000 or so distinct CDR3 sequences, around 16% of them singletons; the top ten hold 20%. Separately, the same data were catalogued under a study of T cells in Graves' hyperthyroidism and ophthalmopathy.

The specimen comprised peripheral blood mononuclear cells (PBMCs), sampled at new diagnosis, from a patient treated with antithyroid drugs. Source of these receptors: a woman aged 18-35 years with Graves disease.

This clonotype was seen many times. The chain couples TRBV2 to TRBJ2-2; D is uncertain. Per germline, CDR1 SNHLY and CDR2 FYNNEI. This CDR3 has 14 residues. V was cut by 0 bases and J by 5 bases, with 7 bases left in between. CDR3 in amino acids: CASSEAPGTGELFF. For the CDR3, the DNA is TGTGCCAGCAGTGAAGCACCAGGTACCGGGGAGCTGTTTTTT.

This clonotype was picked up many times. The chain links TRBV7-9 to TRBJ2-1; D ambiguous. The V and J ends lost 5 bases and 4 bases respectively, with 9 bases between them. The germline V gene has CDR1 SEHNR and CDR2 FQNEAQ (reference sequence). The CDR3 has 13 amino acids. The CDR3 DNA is TGTGCCAGCAGCGTGGCCATTTACAATGAGCAGTTCTTC. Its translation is CASSVAIYNEQFF.

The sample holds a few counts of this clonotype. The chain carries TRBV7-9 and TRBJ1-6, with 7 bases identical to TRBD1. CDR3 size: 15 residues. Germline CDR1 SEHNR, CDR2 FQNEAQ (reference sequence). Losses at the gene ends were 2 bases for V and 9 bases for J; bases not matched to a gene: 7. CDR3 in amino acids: CASSLTGTEASPLHF. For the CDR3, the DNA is TGTGCCAGCAGCTTAACCGGGACAGAAGCTTCACCCCTCCACTTT.

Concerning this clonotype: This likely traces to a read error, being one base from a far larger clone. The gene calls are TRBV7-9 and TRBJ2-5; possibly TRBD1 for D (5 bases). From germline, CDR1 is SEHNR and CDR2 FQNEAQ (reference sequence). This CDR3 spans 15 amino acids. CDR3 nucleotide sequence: TGTACCAGCAGCTTACGGCTACAGGACCAAGAGACCCAGTACTTC. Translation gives CTSSLRLQDQETQYF.